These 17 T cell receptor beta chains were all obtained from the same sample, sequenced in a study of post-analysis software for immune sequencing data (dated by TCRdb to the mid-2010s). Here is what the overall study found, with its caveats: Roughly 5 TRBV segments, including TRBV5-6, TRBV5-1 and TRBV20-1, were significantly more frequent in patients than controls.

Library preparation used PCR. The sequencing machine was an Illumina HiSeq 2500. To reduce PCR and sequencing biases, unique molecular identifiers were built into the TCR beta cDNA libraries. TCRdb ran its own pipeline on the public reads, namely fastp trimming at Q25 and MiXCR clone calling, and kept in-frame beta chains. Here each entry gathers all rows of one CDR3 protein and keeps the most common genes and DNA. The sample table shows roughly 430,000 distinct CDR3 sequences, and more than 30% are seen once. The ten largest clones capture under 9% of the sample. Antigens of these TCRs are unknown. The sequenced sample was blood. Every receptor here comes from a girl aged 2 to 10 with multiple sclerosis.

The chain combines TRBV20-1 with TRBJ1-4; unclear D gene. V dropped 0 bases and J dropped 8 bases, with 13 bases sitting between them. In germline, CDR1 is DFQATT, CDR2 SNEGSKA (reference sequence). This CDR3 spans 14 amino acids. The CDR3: CSARDSGRREKLFF. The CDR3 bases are TGCAGTGCTAGAGATTCCGGACGGAGGGAAAAACTGTTTTTT.

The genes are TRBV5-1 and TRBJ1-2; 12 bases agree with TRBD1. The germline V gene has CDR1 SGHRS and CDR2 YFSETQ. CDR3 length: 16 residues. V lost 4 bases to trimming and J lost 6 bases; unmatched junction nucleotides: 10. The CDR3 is CASSGTGGVGANGYTF. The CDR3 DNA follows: TGCGCCAGCAGCGGGACAGGGGGCGTCGGAGCGAATGGCTACACCTTC.

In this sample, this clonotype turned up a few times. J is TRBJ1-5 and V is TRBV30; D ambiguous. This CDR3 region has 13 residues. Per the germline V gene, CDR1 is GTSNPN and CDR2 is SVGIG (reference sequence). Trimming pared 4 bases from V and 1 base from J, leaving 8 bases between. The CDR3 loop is CAWNHESNQPQHF. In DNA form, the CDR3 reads TGTGCCTGGAATCATGAAAGCAATCAGCCCCAGCATTTT.

In nucleotides, the CDR3 is TGTGCCAGCAGCTTAGTTAGCCAGGGGATCCACGAGCAGTACTTC. Protein sequence: CASSLVSQGIHEQYF. The V call is TRBV11-2, the J call TRBJ2-7; maybe TRBD1 (6 bases). V lost 1 base to trimming and J lost 5 bases, with 15 bases between them. Germline V gives CDR1 SGHAT, CDR2 FQNNGV. This CDR3 is built from 15 residues.

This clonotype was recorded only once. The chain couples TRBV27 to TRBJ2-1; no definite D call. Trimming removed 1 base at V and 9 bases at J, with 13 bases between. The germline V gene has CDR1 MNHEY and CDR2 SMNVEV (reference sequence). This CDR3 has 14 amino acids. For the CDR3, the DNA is TGTGCCAGCAGTTTATGGGGTAGCTACTTTGAGCAGTTCTTC. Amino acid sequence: CASSLWGSYFEQFF.

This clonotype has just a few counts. CDR3 amino acids: CASNFRQSKDTEAFF. The CDR3 DNA is TGCGCCAGCAACTTCCGACAGTCAAAGGACACTGAAGCTTTCTTT. This chain joins TRBV5-1 and TRBJ1-1, with D possibly TRBD1 on 5 matching bases. The CDR3 loop spans 15 amino acids. V shed 6 bases and J shed 3 bases, with 18 bases lying between them. Germline lookup yields CDR1 SGHRS and CDR2 YFSETQ.

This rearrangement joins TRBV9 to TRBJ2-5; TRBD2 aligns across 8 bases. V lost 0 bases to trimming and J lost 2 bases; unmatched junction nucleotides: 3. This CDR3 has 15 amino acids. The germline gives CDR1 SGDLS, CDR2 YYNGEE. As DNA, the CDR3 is TGTGCCAGCAGCGTAGCGGGAGGGCTGCAAGAGACCCAGTACTTC. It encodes CASSVAGGLQETQYF.

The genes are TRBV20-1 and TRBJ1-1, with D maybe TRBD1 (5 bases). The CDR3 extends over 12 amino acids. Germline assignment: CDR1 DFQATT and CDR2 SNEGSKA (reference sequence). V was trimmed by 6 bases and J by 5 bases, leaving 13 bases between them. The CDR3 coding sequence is TGCAGTGCCCCCCCGGGGGGGACTGAAGCTTTCTTT. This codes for CSAPPGGTEAFF.

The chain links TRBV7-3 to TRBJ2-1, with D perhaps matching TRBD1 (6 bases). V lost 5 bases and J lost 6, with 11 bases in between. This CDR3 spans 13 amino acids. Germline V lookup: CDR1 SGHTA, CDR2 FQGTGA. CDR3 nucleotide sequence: TGTGCCAGCAGCCCGGACAGTGGCAATGAGCAGTTCTTC. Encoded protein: CASSPDSGNEQFF.

In DNA, the CDR3 is TGTGCCAGCAGCACTGGGGGGAATCCAGCCAAAAACATTCAGTACTTC. It translates to CASSTGGNPAKNIQYF. The gene calls are TRBV13 and TRBJ2-4, with D possibly being TRBD2 (6 bases). V lost 5 bases and J 0 bases, leaving 14 bases between the germline ends. The CDR3 extends over 16 amino acids. The germline V gene has CDR1 PRHDT and CDR2 FYEKMQ (reference sequence).

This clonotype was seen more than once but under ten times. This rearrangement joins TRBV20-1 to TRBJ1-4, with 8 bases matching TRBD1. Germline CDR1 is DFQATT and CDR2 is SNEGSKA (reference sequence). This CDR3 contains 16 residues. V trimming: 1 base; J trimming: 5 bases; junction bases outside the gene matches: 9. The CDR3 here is CSARGLRTGTNEKLFF. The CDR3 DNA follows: TGCAGTGCTAGAGGCCTCCGGACAGGGACAAATGAAAAACTGTTTTTT.

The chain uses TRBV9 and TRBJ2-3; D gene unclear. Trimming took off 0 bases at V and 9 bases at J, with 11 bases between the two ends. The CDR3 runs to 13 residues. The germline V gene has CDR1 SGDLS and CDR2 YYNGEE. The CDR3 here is CASSVETWGTQYF. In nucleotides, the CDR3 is TGTGCCAGCAGCGTAGAGACTTGGGGAACGCAGTATTTT.

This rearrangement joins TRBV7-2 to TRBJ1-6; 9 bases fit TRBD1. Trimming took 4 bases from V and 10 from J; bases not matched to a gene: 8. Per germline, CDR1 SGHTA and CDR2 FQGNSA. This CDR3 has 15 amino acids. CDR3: CASSSHGTGLSPLHF. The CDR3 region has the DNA TGTGCCAGCAGCTCCCACGGGACAGGGTTATCACCCCTCCACTTT.

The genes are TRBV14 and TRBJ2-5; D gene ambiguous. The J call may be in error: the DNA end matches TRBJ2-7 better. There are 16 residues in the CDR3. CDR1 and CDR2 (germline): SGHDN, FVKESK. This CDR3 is CASSQSVWGMNYEQYF. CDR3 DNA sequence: TGTGCCAGCAGCCAATCCGTATGGGGAATGAACTACGAGCAGTACTTC.

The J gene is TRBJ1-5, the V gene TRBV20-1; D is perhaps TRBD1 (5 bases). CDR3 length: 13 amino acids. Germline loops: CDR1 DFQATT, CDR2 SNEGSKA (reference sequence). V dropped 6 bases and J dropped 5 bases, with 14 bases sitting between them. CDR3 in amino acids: CSARDGGDQPQHF. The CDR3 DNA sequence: TGCAGTGCCCGGGACGGTGGGGATCAGCCCCAGCATTTT.

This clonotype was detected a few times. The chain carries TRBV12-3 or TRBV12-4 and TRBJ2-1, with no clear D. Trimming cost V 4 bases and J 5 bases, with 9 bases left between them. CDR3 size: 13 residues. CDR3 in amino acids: CASSSIVNNEQFF. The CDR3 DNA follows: TGTGCCAGCAGTTCGATAGTCAACAATGAGCAGTTCTTC.

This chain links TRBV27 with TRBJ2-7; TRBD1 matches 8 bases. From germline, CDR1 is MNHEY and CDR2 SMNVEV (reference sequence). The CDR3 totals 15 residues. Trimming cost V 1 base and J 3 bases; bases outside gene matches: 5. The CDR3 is CASSLFLGQVYEQYF. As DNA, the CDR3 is TGTGCCAGCAGTTTATTCTTGGGACAGGTCTACGAGCAGTACTTC.